These 23 T cell receptor beta chains were sequenced from one sample in a study of spatial heterogeneity in lung cancer (dated by TCRdb to about 2019). Library method: 5' RACE. The data were produced on a NextSeq 500. The public sequencing data were trimmed at Q25 with fastp and processed into clonotypes with MiXCR by TCRdb, which kept only in-frame beta chains. Under each unique CDR3 protein, matching rows form one entry showing the most common genes and DNA. Within this sample are roughly 50,000 distinct CDR3 sequences, with approximately 7.6% of them counted one time only. Of the sample, about 13% is held by the ten largest clones. Interpreted using the paper, the time point label stands for: sample taken at primary tumor resection. Whole RNA extracted from tumor and nontumor lung tissue, or from cryopreserved PBMC samples, was used for TCR sequencing without cell sorting. The source material was PBMCs, sampled at surgery. These receptor sequences come from a female donor with early-stage non-small cell lung cancer.

The rearrangement joins TRBV12-3 or TRBV12-4 to TRBJ2-1; tentative D call: TRBD2 (5 bases). Trimming took 6 bases from V and 2 from J, leaving 11 bases between them. The CDR3 covers 14 residues. CDR3 coding DNA: TGTGCCAGCAGCCCCGCGGGTACCTACAATGAGCAGTTCTTC. Protein product: CASSPAGTYNEQFF.

This clonotype occurred many times. This chain connects TRBV6-6 to TRBJ1-5; 9 bases align to TRBD1. V shed 7 bases, J shed 4 bases, and the junction held 17 bases outside the gene matches. This CDR3 has 18 residues. CDR1 and CDR2 from the germline V gene are MNHNY and SVGAGI (reference sequence). The CDR3 DNA is TGTGCCAGCACCTCGTTACGGCCGGGACAGGGTGGAAATCAGCCCCAGCATTTT. As protein: CASTSLRPGQGGNQPQHF.

Concerning this clonotype itself: The junction departs from the called germline gene at one end, perhaps through a read error. The rearrangement joins TRBV12-3 or TRBV12-4 to TRBJ2-1; 8 bases are a match to TRBD2. The CDR3 is 18 amino acids. The CDR3 is CASSLGRGGVTQYNERFF. CDR3 DNA sequence: TGTGCCAGCAGTTTGGGTCGGGGGGGCGTAACCCAGTACAATGAGCGGTTCTTC.

J is TRBJ1-6 and V is TRBV19; 11 bases match TRBD1. Germline V gene data show CDR1 as LNHDA and CDR2 as SQIVND (reference sequence). J lost 7 bases, V lost 10 bases, and 3 bases had no gene match. The CDR3 is 13 residues long. Here the CDR3 reads CATGDRGNSPLHF. The DNA for the CDR3 is TGTGCCACCGGGGACAGGGGGAATTCACCCCTCCACTTT.

This clonotype was observed many times. This sequence joins TRBV3-1 and TRBJ2-1; no firm D call. Looked up from germline, CDR1 is LGHDT and CDR2 is YNNKEL (reference sequence). The ends were cut back, 0 bases at V and 7 bases at J, with 1 base in the middle. The CDR3 extends over 11 amino acids. The CDR3: CASSQENEQFF. The CDR3 DNA reads TGTGCCAGCAGCCAAGAAAATGAGCAGTTCTTC.

Ten or more counts support this clonotype. The V and J genes are TRBV19 and TRBJ1-5; D is perhaps TRBD1 (6 bases). With 4 bases removed from V and 6 bases from J, the gap between germline ends came to 19 bases. Germline loops: CDR1 LNHDA, CDR2 SQIVND (reference sequence). This CDR3 has 16 residues. CDR3 bases: TGTGCCAGTAGTACCCCCCAGGGGCCCCCCCGTCAGCCCCAGCATTTT. Encoded protein: CASSTPQGPPRQPQHF. The variable domain in full, with the rest retrieved from reference TRBV19 and TRBJ1-5, is DGGITQSPKYLFRKEGQNVTLSCEQNLNHDAMYWYRQDPGQGLRLIYYSQIVNDFQKGDIAEGYSVSREKKESFPLTVTSAQKNPTAFYLCASSTPQGPPRQPQHFGDGTRLSIL.

The rearrangement joins TRBV5-6 to TRBJ2-5; no clear D gene. The CDR3 has 14 residues. CDR1 and CDR2 (germline): SGHDT, YYEEEE. V was clipped by 5 bases and J by 2 bases, with 13 bases between them. The CDR3 region is CASSSAFWQETQYF. CDR3 DNA: TGTGCCAGCAGTTCAGCCTTTTGGCAAGAGACCCAGTACTTC.

This clonotype showed up many times. J is TRBJ1-1 and V is TRBV20-1; TRBD1 might be the D (5 bases). V dropped 7 bases and J dropped 1 base, with 13 bases sitting between them. This CDR3 contains 13 residues. Germline CDR1 DFQATT, CDR2 SNEGSKA (reference sequence). This CDR3 is CSVTQGTNTEAFF. The DNA for the CDR3 is TGCAGTGTCACGCAGGGCACGAACACTGAAGCTTTCTTT.

This chain connects TRBV7-2 to TRBJ1-4; TRBD1 agrees at 11 bases. The V segment lost 4 bases and the J segment 8 bases; nucleotides outside the gene matches: 6. CDR3 size: 15 residues. Germline V gene data show CDR1 as SGHTA and CDR2 as FQGNSA. The CDR3 protein is CASSSGQGAREKLFF. The CDR3 region has the DNA TGTGCCAGCAGCTCCGGACAGGGGGCGCGAGAAAAACTGTTTTTT.

This clonotype was picked up many times. V and J are TRBV20-1 and TRBJ2-2; 7 bases match TRBD2. Per germline, CDR1 DFQATT and CDR2 SNEGSKA (reference sequence). V was pared by 5 bases and J by 1 base, with 4 bases of the junction left unmatched. This CDR3 is built from 14 residues. The DNA of the CDR3 is TGCAGTGCTCGAATAGCGGGGAACACCGGGGAGCTGTTTTTT. It is translated as CSARIAGNTGELFF.

This clonotype was observed a handful of times. The chain recombines TRBV12-3 or TRBV12-4 with TRBJ2-2, with D possibly being TRBD2 (5 bases). The V and J ends lost 5 bases and 4 bases respectively, with 5 bases between them. The CDR3 runs 12 residues. This CDR3 reads CASSAGTGELFF. The CDR3 coding sequence is TGTGCCAGCAGTGCGGGCACCGGGGAGCTGTTTTTT.

Details on this clonotype: This may come from a read error, since a much larger clone is one base off. The CDR3 does not end in the conserved phenylalanine or tryptophan, so this is likely a read error. This rearrangement joins TRBV6-6 to TRBJ1-2; no reliable D call. This CDR3 has 12 amino acids. The germline V gene encodes CDR1 MNHNY and CDR2 SVGAGI (reference sequence). V was trimmed by 6 bases and J by 6 bases, leaving 11 bases between them. CDR3 in amino acids: CASSKREDGYTS. CDR3 in DNA: TGTGCCAGCAGCAAGAGGGAAGATGGCTACACCTCC.

To note about this clonotype: A read error may explain this, as a much larger clone is one base away. The chain employs TRBV28 and TRBJ1-3; TRBD1 agrees at 7 bases. This CDR3 comprises 16 residues. Per germline, CDR1 MDHEN and CDR2 SYDVKM. The CDR3 here is CACSPHGTASGNTIYF. Written as DNA, the CDR3 is TGTGCCTGCAGTCCCCATGGGACAGCCTCTGGAAACACCATATATTTT.

The V call is TRBV11-1, the J call TRBJ2-3; tentatively, D is TRBD2 (6 bases). This CDR3 comprises 15 residues. The V gene's germline CDR1 is SGHAT and CDR2 FQDESV (reference sequence). The V gene lost 4 bases and the J gene lost 1 base, with 12 bases spanning the gap. The CDR3 DNA reads as TGTGCCAGCAGCTCCTTAGGAGGGGGCACAGATACGCAGTATTTT. It yields the protein CASSSLGGGTDTQYF.

This clonotype appeared a few times. The gene calls are TRBV9 and TRBJ1-5; D is ambiguous. CDR3 length: 14 amino acids. Germline CDR1 and CDR2: SGDLS and YYNGEE. V lost 0 bases and J 0 bases, leaving 4 bases between the germline ends. CDR3 coding DNA: TGTGCCAGCAGCGTAGGTAGTAGCAATCAGCCCCAGCATTTT. It is translated as CASSVGSSNQPQHF.

The V and J genes are TRBV29-1 and TRBJ2-7; D may be TRBD1 or TRBD2 (6 bases each). This CDR3 region has 15 residues. V lost 2 bases and J lost 2, with 16 bases in between. Germline-derived CDR1 and CDR2 are SQVTM and ANQGSEA. The CDR3 bases are TGCAGCGTTGAACTACCCGCGAGGGGGGCCTACGAGCAGTACTTC. Translation gives CSVELPARGAYEQYF.

This clonotype was observed a handful of times. The chain employs TRBV5-5 and TRBJ2-3, with D perhaps matching TRBD2 (5 bases). CDR1 and CDR2 (germline): SGHKS, YYEKEE (reference sequence). V was pared by 0 bases and J by 0 bases, with 14 bases between. The CDR3 has 17 amino acids. The CDR3, as DNA: TGTGCCAGCAGCTTGGCCCGGAGCGGAATAAGCACAGATACGCAGTATTTT. Encoded protein: CASSLARSGISTDTQYF.

The chain recombines TRBV7-3 with TRBJ1-5; perhaps TRBD1 as D (5 bases). Looked up from germline, CDR1 is SGHTA and CDR2 is FQGTGA. CDR3 size: 15 residues. Trimming left V 7 bases short and J 5 bases short, with 18 bases between. The CDR3 loop reads CASKRRGFRYQPQHF. The CDR3, as DNA: TGTGCCAGCAAGCGTAGGGGCTTCCGTTATCAGCCCCAGCATTTT.

This clonotype was observed a handful of times. This chain joins TRBV7-9 and TRBJ2-1; possibly TRBD1 or TRBD2 for D (5 bases each). Trimming cost V 5 bases and J 4 bases, with 15 bases left between them. The CDR3 totals 15 residues. Germline CDR1 is SEHNR and CDR2 is FQNEAQ (reference sequence). The CDR3 reads CASSVPGRSYNEQFF. CDR3 sequence (DNA): TGTGCCAGCAGCGTCCCGGGACGGAGTTACAATGAGCAGTTCTTC.

In its sample, this clonotype was seen a few times. V usage is TRBV27 and J usage is TRBJ2-7; 11 bases map to TRBD2. CDR1 and CDR2 from the germline V gene are MNHEY and SMNVEV (reference sequence). V trimming: 2 bases; J trimming: 5 bases; junction bases outside the gene matches: 2. The CDR3 totals 14 residues. The CDR3 nucleotides read TGTGCCAGCAGTTTACTAGCGGGGGGTAACGAGCAGTACTTC. This codes for CASSLLAGGNEQYF.

This clonotype has ten or more counts. In nucleotides, the CDR3 is TGCAGTGCTCTTAACACAGATACGCAGTATTTT. It is translated as CSALNTDTQYF. The chain couples TRBV20-1 to TRBJ2-3; no reliable D call. Trimming cost V 5 bases and J 2 bases, with 5 bases left between them. Germline V gene data show CDR1 as DFQATT and CDR2 as SNEGSKA (reference sequence). This CDR3 comprises 11 residues.

This clonotype has only a few counts. The genes are TRBV7-2 and TRBJ1-6; the D is unclear. The CDR3 totals 15 residues. Germline V gene lookup returns CDR1 SGHTA and CDR2 FQGNSA. Deletions cut 1 base from V and 4 bases from J, with 8 bases between. Written as DNA, the CDR3 is TGTGCCAGCAGCTTAGGCGGGTATTATAATTCACCCCTCCACTTT. Residues: CASSLGGYYNSPLHF.

This clonotype turned up a few times. This chain uses TRBV13 with TRBJ1-5; possibly TRBD1 for D (6 bases). The germline V gene has CDR1 PRHDT and CDR2 FYEKMQ (reference sequence). The CDR3 runs to 14 residues. V was shortened by 5 bases and J by 7 bases, with 15 bases between the two germline ends. The CDR3 DNA reads as TGTGCCAGCAGCCGGGGGGCGGTTTCACAGCCCCAGCATTTT. The encoded protein is CASSRGAVSQPQHF. Looking up the rest from reference TRBV13 and TRBJ1-5 gives the full variable domain: AAGVIQSPRHLIKEKRETATLKCYPIPRHDTVYWYQQGPGQDPQFLISFYEKMQSDKGSIPDRFSAQQFSDYHSELNMSSLELGDSALYFCASSRGAVSQPQHFGDGTRLSIL.